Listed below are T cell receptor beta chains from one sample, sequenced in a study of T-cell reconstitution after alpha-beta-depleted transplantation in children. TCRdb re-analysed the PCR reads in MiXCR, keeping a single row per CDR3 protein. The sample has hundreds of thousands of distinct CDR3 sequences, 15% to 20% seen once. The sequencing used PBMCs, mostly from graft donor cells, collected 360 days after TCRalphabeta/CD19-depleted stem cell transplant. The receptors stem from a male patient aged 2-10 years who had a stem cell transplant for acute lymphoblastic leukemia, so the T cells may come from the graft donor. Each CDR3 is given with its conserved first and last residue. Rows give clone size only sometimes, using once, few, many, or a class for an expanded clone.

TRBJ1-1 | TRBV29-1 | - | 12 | CSVDRGLGEAFF
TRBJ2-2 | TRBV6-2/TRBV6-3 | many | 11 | CASGQGRELFF
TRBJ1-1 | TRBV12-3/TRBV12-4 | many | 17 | CASSFRRLGQGHTEAFF
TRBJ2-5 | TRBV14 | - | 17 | CASSQLLAGLEEETQYF
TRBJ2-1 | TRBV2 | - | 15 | CASSGVSGRSNEQFF
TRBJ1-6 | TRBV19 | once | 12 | CASKDEYSPLHF
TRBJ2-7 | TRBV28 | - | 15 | CALPGRTGLSYEQYF
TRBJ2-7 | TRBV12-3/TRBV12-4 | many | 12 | CASRAAPGEQYF
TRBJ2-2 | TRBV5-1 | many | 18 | CASSLSLSPRPNTGELFF
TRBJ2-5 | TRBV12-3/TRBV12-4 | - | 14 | CASRPPSGKETQYF
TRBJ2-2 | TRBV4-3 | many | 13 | CASSQGWAGELFF
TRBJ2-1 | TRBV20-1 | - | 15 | CSARALGWSGNEQFF
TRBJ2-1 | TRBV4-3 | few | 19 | CASSQVLAGEGPSYNEQFF
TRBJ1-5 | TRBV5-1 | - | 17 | CASSLGTGPTPNQPQHF
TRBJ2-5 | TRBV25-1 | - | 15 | CASSPQTTGKETQYF
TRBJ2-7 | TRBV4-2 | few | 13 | CASSLDRHYEQYF
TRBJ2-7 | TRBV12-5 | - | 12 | CASGLEVHEQYF
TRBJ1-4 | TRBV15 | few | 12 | CATSRRTEKLFF
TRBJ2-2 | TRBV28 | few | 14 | CASSHLSGSGELFF
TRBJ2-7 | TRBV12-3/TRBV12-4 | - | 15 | CASSWQAGGSYEQYF
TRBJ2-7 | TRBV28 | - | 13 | CASSRTGLYEQYF
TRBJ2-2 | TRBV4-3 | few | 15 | CASSQEPTSGRELFF
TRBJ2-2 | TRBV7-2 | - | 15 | CASSLMLSNTGELFF
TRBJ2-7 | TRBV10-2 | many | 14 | CASSLGERSYEQYF
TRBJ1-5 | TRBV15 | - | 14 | CATSRGFSNQPQHF
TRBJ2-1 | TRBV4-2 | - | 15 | CASSQELAGVGEQFF
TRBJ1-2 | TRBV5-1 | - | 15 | CASSRDNSGGYGYTF
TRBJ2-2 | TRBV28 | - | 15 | CASSTLGQNTGELFF
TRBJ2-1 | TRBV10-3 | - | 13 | CATGQGGSLEQFF
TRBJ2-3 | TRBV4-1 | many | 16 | CASSWGGLGGTDTQYF
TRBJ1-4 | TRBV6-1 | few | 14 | CASSRPGVNEKLFF
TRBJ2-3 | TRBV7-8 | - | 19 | CASSAGGLAGIHKTDTQYF
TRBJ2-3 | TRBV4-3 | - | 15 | CASSQAGSGSDTQYF
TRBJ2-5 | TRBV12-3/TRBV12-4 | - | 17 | CASSLSPLAGARETQYF
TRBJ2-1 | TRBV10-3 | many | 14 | CAISRTETGNEQFF
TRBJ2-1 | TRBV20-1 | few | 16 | CSARGVGTGGYNEQFF
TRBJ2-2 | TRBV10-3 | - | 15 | CAISESIPNTGELFF
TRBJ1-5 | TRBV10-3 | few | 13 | CAIRQGDDQPQHF
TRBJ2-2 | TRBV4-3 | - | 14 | CASSQDGVTGELFF
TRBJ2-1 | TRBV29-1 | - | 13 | CSAPSGTYNEQFF
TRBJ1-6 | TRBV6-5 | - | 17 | CASSYSTDGLYNSPLHF
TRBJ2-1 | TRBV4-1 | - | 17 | CASSQIRTSGPYNEQFF
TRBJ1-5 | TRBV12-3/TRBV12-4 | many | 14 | CASSWEGAWQPQHF
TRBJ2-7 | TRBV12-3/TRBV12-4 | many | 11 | CASRIAYEQYF
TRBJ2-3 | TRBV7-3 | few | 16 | CAFHLGAGAVADTQYF
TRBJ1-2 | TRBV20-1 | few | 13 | CSAETGADYGYTF